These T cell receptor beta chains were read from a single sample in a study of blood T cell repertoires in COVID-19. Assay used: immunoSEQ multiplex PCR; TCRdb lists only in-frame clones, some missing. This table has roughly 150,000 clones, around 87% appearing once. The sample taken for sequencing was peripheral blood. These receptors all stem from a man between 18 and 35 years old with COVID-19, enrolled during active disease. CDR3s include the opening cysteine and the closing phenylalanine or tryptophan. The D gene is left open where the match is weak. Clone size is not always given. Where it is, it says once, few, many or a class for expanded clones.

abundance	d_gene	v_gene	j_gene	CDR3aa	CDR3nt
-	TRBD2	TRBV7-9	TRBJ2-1	CASSFRAGGSYNEQFF	TGTGCCAGCAGCTTCCGGGCGGGAGGATCCTACAATGAGCAGTTCTTC
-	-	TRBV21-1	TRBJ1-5	CASSVTGTEFLMWGNQPQHF	TGTGCCAGCAGCGTGACCGGGACAGAGTTCTTGATGTGGGGCAATCAGCCCCAGCATTTT
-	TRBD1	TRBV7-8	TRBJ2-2	CASSNRRQGPWGELFF	TGTGCCAGCAGCAACCGGAGACAGGGACCGTGGGGGGAGCTGTTTTTT
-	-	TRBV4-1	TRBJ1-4	CASSRYEGREKLFF	TGCGCCAGCAGCCGATACGAGGGGAGGGAAAAACTGTTTTTT
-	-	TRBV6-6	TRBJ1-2	CASSYPDSYDGYTF	TGTGCCAGCAGTTACCCGGACTCTTATGATGGCTACACCTTC
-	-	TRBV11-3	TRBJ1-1	CASSLVGGAEAFF	TGTGCCAGCAGCTTAGTTGGGGGCGCTGAAGCTTTCTTT
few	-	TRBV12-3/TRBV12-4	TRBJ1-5	CASSETRLQPQHF	TGTGCCAGCAGCGAGACACGCTTACAGCCCCAGCATTTT
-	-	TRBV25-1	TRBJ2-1	CASSRGIEQFF	TGTGCCAGCAGTAGAGGGATTGAGCAGTTCTTC
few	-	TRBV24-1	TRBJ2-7	CATSETGWEQYF	TGTGCCACCAGTGAGACAGGTTGGGAGCAGTACTTC
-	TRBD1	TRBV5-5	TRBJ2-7	CASSPARTGSSYEQYF	TGTGCCAGCAGCCCCGCTCGGACAGGGAGCTCCTACGAGCAGTACTTC
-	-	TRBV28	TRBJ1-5	CASSRSSGQGNQPQHF	TGTGCCAGCAGCCGCTCGTCTGGGCAGGGAAATCAGCCCCAGCATTTT
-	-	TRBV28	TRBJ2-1	CASQGGTTSYNEQFF	TGTGCCTCCCAGGGCGGGACCACCTCCTACAATGAGCAGTTCTTC
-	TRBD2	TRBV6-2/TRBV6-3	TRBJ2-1	CASSPVGAGMDNEQFF	TGTGCCAGCAGTCCCGTGGGAGCGGGAATGGACAATGAGCAGTTCTTC
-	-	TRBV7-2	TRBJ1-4	CASSVQRGTNEKLFF	TGTGCCAGCAGCGTACAGAGAGGGACTAATGAAAAACTGTTTTTT
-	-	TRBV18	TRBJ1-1	CASSPLSTGNTEAFF	TGTGCCAGCTCACCGTTATCGACAGGGAACACTGAAGCTTTCTTT
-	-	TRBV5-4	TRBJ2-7	CASTQDVGRYEQYF	TGTGCCAGCACCCAGGATGTGGGCAGATACGAGCAGTACTTC